A selection of T cell receptor beta chains follows, all from one sample in a study of T cell changes during pregnancy in multiple sclerosis. Using immunoSEQ multiplex PCR, the repertoire was profiled, and TCRdb retains in-frame clones only, with some absent. The data show 50,000 or so clones, under 95% seen once. This sample comprised CD4+ T cells from peripheral blood mononuclear cells, obtained in the second trimester of pregnancy. The origin of the receptors is a female donor with multiple sclerosis, enrolled in a pregnancy study. The CDR3 runs from the conserved cysteine through the conserved F or W. The D gene is left open where the match is weak. Where a row states a size, it is once, few, many or the class of an expanded clone; other rows omit it.

abundance,j_gene,d_gene,v_gene,CDR3aa,CDR3nt
NA,TRBJ1-4,NA,TRBV21-1,CASSKGATGELFF,TGTGCCAGCAGCAAAGGAGCTACGGGAGAACTGTTTTTT
NA,TRBJ1-2,TRBD1,TRBV7-6,CASSTGTGGRSGYTF,TGTGCCAGCAGCACCGGGACAGGGGGCCGTTCTGGCTACACCTTC
NA,TRBJ2-3,TRBD2,TRBV9,CASSHSPRRGDVNTQYF,TGTGCCAGCAGCCATTCGCCGAGGCGGGGGGACGTAAATACGCAGTATTTT
NA,TRBJ1-5,NA,TRBV5-8,CASSLWGLNQPQHF,TGTGCCAGCAGCTTGTGGGGCCTGAATCAGCCCCAGCATTTT
NA,TRBJ1-1,NA,TRBV7-2,CASSLKDIGGQARTEAFF,TGTGCCAGCAGCTTAAAGGATATTGGTGGGCAGGCCAGGACTGAAGCTTTCTTT
NA,TRBJ2-1,NA,TRBV6-1,CASSEQGGEGSYNEQFF,TGTGCCAGCAGTGAACAAGGAGGGGAAGGCTCCTACAATGAGCAGTTCTTC
NA,TRBJ1-2,NA,TRBV6-4,CASSEPGYGYTF,TGTGCCAGCAGTGAACCAGGGTATGGCTACACCTTC
NA,TRBJ2-5,TRBD2,TRBV11-2,CASSFVSGGDVETQYF,TGTGCCAGCAGCTTTGTAAGCGGGGGGGATGTTGAGACCCAGTACTTC
NA,TRBJ2-7,TRBD2,TRBV4-2,CASSQAISGLAGYEQYF,TGTGCCAGCAGCCAAGCGATCTCCGGACTAGCGGGATACGAGCAGTACTTC
NA,TRBJ2-7,NA,TRBV7-9,CASSLLPGYYEQYF,TGTGCCAGCAGCTTACTTCCAGGGTACTACGAGCAGTACTTC
NA,TRBJ1-2,NA,TRBV2,CASKGTNKNYGYTF,TGTGCCAGCAAGGGGACAAATAAGAACTATGGCTACACCTTC
NA,TRBJ2-1,TRBD2,TRBV2,CASSDPGLAGGHNEQFF,TGTGCCAGCAGTGACCCGGGACTAGCGGGGGGCCACAATGAGCAGTTCTTC
few,TRBJ1-1,NA,TRBV30,CAWSGSKKAFF,TGTGCCTGGAGTGGCAGTAAAAAAGCTTTCTTT
NA,TRBJ2-7,TRBD1,TRBV19,CASSPNRGPYEQYF,TGTGCCAGTAGCCCGAACAGGGGCCCCTACGAGCAGTACTTC
NA,TRBJ2-3,NA,TRBV6-6,CASRGTATDTQYF,TGTGCCAGCAGAGGAACAGCCACAGATACGCAGTATTTT
NA,TRBJ2-3,TRBD2,TRBV30,CAWSVGGNPLTDTQYF,TGTGCCTGGAGTGTCGGGGGGAACCCCCTCACAGATACGCAGTATTTT
NA,TRBJ1-2,TRBD1,TRBV4-1,CASSQPGWQGAGYGYTF,TGCGCCAGCAGCCAGCCAGGGTGGCAGGGGGCGGGCTATGGCTACACCTTC
NA,TRBJ2-1,NA,TRBV6-6,CASSPSWGSYNEQFF,TGTGCCAGCAGTCCTAGCTGGGGCTCCTACAATGAGCAGTTCTTC
NA,TRBJ1-6,TRBD1,TRBV27,CASSLRETGRSYNSPLHF,TGTGCCAGCAGTTTAAGGGAGACAGGGCGCTCCTATAATTCACCCCTCCACTTT
NA,TRBJ1-2,TRBD1,TRBV5-4,CASSLARGLFYGYTF,TGTGCCAGCAGCTTGGCGAGGGGGCTTTTCTATGGCTACACCTTC
NA,TRBJ2-2,NA,TRBV6-4,CASSDVATGELFF,TGTGCCAGCAGTGACGTGGCCACCGGGGAGCTGTTTTTT
NA,TRBJ2-3,NA,TRBV5-4,CASSINSRVADTQYF,TGTGCCAGCAGCATAAACAGCAGGGTGGCAGATACGCAGTATTTT
NA,TRBJ2-1,TRBD1,TRBV5-1,CASSSSGTEYNEQFF,TGCGCCAGCAGCAGCAGTGGGACAGAGTACAATGAGCAGTTCTTC
NA,TRBJ2-7,TRBD1,TRBV6-6,CASRPQPGQGRYEQYF,TGTGCCAGCAGACCCCAACCGGGACAGGGAAGGTACGAGCAGTACTTC
NA,TRBJ1-2,NA,TRBV7-8,CASSLGPGSYGYTF,TGTGCCAGCAGCTTAGGCCCGGGGAGCTATGGCTACACCTTC
NA,TRBJ1-3,TRBD1,TRBV2,CASSRGGTENTIYF,TGTGCCAGCAGCAGAGGTGGGACAGAGAACACCATATATTTT
NA,TRBJ1-1,NA,TRBV18,CASSPPGGLNTEAFF,TGTGCCAGCTCACCACCGGGAGGATTGAACACTGAAGCTTTCTTT
NA,TRBJ1-2,NA,TRBV4-1,CASSPYRGVEGTHYGYTF,TGCGCCAGCAGCCCCTACCGGGGCGTGGAGGGGACCCACTATGGCTACACCTTC
NA,TRBJ2-5,NA,TRBV11-1,CASSRTLGPAAQYF,TGTGCCAGCAGCCGCACATTGGGCCCAGCGGCCCAGTACTTC
NA,TRBJ1-1,NA,TRBV7-3,CASSLTTTENTEAFF,TGTGCCAGCAGCTTAACGACGACAGAGAACACTGAAGCTTTCTTT